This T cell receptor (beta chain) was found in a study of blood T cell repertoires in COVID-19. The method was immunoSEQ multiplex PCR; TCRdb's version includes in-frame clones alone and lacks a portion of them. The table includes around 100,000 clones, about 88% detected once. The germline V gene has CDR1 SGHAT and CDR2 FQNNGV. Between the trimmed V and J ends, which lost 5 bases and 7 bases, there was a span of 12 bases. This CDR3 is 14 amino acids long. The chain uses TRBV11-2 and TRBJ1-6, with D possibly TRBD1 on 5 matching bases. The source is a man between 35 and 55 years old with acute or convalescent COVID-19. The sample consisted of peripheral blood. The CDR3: CASSPGGRNSPLHF. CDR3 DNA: TGTGCCAGCAGCCCCGGGGGTAGGAATTCACCCCTCCACTTT.